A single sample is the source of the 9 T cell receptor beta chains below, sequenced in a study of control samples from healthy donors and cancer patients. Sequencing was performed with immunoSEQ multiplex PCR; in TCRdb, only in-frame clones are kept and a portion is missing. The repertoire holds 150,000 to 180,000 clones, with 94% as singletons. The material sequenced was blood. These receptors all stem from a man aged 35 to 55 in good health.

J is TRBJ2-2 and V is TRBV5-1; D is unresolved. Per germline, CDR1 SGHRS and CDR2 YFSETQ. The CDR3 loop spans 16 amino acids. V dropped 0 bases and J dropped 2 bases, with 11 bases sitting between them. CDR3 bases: TGCGCCAGCAGCTTGGCGGCAGTTCCTAACACCGGGGAGCTGTTTTTT. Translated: CASSLAAVPNTGELFF.

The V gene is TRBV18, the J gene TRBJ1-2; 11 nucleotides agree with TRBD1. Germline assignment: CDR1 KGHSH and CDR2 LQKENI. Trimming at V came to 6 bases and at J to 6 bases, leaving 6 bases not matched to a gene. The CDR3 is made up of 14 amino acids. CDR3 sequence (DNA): TGTGCCAGCTCGCGGACAGGGGGCGAGGATGGCTACACCTTC. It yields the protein CASSRTGGEDGYTF.

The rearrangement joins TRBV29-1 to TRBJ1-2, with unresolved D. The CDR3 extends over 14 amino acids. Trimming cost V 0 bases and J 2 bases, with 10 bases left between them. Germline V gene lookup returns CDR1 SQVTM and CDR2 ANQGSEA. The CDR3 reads CSVEDRATNYGYTF. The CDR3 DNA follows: TGCAGCGTTGAAGATCGGGCGACAAACTATGGCTACACCTTC.

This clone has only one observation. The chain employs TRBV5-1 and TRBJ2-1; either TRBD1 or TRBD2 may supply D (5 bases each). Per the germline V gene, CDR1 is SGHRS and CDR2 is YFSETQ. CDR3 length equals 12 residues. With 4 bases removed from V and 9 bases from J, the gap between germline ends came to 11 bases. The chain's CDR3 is CASSLPGTEQFF. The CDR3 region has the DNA TGCGCCAGCAGCCTCCCTGGGACTGAGCAGTTCTTC. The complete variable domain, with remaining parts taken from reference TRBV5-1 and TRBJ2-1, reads KAGVTQTPRYLIKTRGQQVTLSCSPISGHRSVSWYQQTPGQGLQFLFEYFSETQRNKGNFPGRFSGRQFSNSRSEMNVSTLELGDSALYLCASSLPGTEQFFGPGTRLTVL.

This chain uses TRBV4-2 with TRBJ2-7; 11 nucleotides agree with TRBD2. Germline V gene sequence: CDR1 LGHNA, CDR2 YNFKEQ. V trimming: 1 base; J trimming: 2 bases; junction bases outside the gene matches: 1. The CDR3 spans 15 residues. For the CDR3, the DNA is TGTGCCAGCAGCCAAGCTAGCGGGGGGCCCTACGAGCAGTACTTC. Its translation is CASSQASGGPYEQYF.

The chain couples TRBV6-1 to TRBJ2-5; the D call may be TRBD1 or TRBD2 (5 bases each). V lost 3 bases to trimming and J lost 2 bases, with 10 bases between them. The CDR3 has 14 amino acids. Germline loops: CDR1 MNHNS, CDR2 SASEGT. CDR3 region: CASSEGDNQETQYF. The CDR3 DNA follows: TGTGCCAGCAGTGAGGGGGATAATCAAGAGACCCAGTACTTC.

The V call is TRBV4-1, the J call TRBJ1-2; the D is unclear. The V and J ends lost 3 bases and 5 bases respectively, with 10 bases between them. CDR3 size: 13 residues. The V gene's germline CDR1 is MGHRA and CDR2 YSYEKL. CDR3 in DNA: TGCGCCAGCAGCCAGGGCACTCGGTATGGCTACACCTTC. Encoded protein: CASSQGTRYGYTF.

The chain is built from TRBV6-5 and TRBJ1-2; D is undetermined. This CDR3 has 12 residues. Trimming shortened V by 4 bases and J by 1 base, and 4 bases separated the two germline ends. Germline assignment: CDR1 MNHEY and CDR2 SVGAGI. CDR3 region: CASSWDNYGYTF. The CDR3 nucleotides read TGTGCCAGCAGTTGGGATAACTATGGCTACACCTTC.

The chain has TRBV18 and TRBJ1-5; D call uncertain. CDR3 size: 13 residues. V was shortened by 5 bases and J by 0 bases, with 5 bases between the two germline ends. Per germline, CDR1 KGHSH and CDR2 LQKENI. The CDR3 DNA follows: TGTGCCAGCTCAGGGAATAGCAATCAGCCCCAGCATTTT. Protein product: CASSGNSNQPQHF.